This T cell receptor beta chain was documented in a study of shared clonotypes between healthy human individuals. Nashville, Tennessee was home to all donors, each a Caucasian adult. Genomic DNA came from roughly 84 million PBMCs in unsorted samples. Replicate PCRs were loaded with approximately 300 ng DNA from unsorted PBMC, some 30,000 T cell genomes. PBMC DNA, left unsorted, was sequenced on ten immunoSEQ deep assay plates. Sequenced by immunoSEQ multiplex PCR; TCRdb stores in-frame clones only, minus some. The data hold roughly 490,000 clones, with less than 80% observed a single time. Per germline, CDR1 MNHNY and CDR2 SVGAGI (reference sequence). Trimming shortened V by 4 bases and J by 6 bases, and 12 bases separated the two germline ends. The CDR3 length is 13 residues.

The source material was PBMCs. The clonotype originates from a woman aged 35 to 49 in good health. Some clones in this sample may be carry-over from other donors' samples. J is TRBJ1-1 and V is TRBV6-6; D is undetermined. CDR3 sequence reads: CASSSPLTAEAFF. CDR3 nucleotides: TGTGCCAGCAGTTCCCCCCTTACAGCTGAAGCTTTCTTT.